The 30 T cell receptor beta chains below were found in one sample sequenced in a study of blood T cell repertoires in COVID-19. Sequencing was performed with immunoSEQ multiplex PCR; in TCRdb, only in-frame clones are kept and a portion is missing. The sample lists about 240,000 clones; more than 80% were seen once. The specimen was peripheral blood. Receptor source: a woman of 80 years or more with COVID-19, enrolled during active disease.

The chain carries TRBV7-2 and TRBJ2-3; no clear D. The CDR3 contains 14 residues. The germline V gene encodes CDR1 SGHTA and CDR2 FQGNSA. The V and J ends lost 1 base and 2 bases respectively, with 7 bases between them. The CDR3 nucleotides are TGTGCCAGCAGCTTAGGGCAGAACACAGATACGCAGTATTTT. Residues: CASSLGQNTDTQYF.

V usage is TRBV11-2 and J usage is TRBJ1-4; no firm D call. In germline, CDR1 is SGHAT, CDR2 FQNNGV. This CDR3 contains 15 residues. With 0 bases removed from V and 0 bases from J, the gap between germline ends came to 5 bases. The CDR3 region has the DNA TGTGCCAGCAGCTTAGATCTAGCAACTAATGAAAAACTGTTTTTT. Translating gives CASSLDLATNEKLFF.

The chain links TRBV6-6 to TRBJ2-5, with D unresolved. The CDR3 consists of 14 residues. V was pared by 2 bases and J by 0 bases, with 7 bases between. Per the germline V gene, CDR1 is MNHNY and CDR2 is SVGAGI (reference sequence). The CDR3 DNA reads TGTGCCAGCAGTTACGGCCCCAACCAAGAGACCCAGTACTTC. It yields the protein CASSYGPNQETQYF.

This clone showed up just once. The sample has other DNA sequences that encode this CDR3 too. The V and J genes are TRBV6-4 and TRBJ1-5, with D tentatively TRBD1 (6 bases). Per germline, CDR1 MRHNA and CDR2 SNTAGT. This CDR3 comprises 13 residues. The V gene lost 3 bases and the J gene lost 7 bases, with 10 bases spanning the gap. The CDR3 here is CASSEGAGQPQHF. The CDR3 region has the DNA TGTGCCAGCAGTGAGGGGGCCGGACAGCCCCAGCATTTT.

The rearrangement uses TRBV7-6 and TRBJ2-7; possible D gene TRBD2, 5 bases. Trimming took 1 base from V and 5 from J, leaving 18 bases between them. This CDR3 is built from 16 residues. Germline V CDR1 and CDR2: SGHVS, FNYEAQ. Written as DNA, the CDR3 is TGTGCCAGCAGCTTAGGAGGTTACACTTTCGGGGACGAGCAGTACTTC. Its protein product is CASSLGGYTFGDEQYF. Full variable domain (rest looked up from reference TRBV7-6 and TRBJ2-7): GAGVSQSPRYKVTKRGQDVALRCDPISGHVSLYWYRQALGQGPEFLTYFNYEAQQDKSGLPNDRFSAERPEGSISTLTIQRTEQRDSAMYRCASSLGGYTFGDEQYFGPGTRLTVT.

This clone is a singleton in its sample. The chain recombines TRBV2 with TRBJ2-1; TRBD1 matches 10 bases. V gave up 6 bases and J gave up 9 bases; unmatched junction bases: 8. CDR1 and CDR2 from the germline V gene are SNHLY and FYNNEI. The CDR3 has 14 residues. CDR3: CASSEWTGGSEQFF. In nucleotides, the CDR3 is TGTGCCAGCAGCGAATGGACAGGGGGGAGTGAGCAGTTCTTC.

V usage is TRBV29-1 and J usage is TRBJ1-2, with D unclear. CDR3 length: 14 amino acids. Trimming stripped 6 bases from V and 8 bases from J, with 22 bases between. Germline CDR1 is SQVTM and CDR2 is ANQGSEA. CDR3 DNA sequence: TGCAGCGTCACGCAACCGGAGAGGAGCGGGGGCTACACCTTC. This encodes CSVTQPERSGGYTF.

The chain combines TRBV9 with TRBJ1-6; D perhaps matches TRBD1 (5 bases). This CDR3 has 18 residues. The V end was cut by 3 bases, the J end by 7 bases, with 23 bases between. Germline V lookup: CDR1 SGDLS, CDR2 YYNGEE. CDR3 protein: CASSASDGGPGGNSPLHF. The CDR3 region has the DNA TGTGCCAGCAGCGCGTCTGATGGCGGCCCCGGGGGAAATTCACCCCTCCACTTT.

The chain couples TRBV6-5 to TRBJ1-5; no firm D call. The CDR3 is 14 residues long. Germline-derived CDR1 and CDR2 are MNHEY and SVGAGI. V gave up 5 bases and J gave up 0 bases, with 8 bases separating them. CDR3 in amino acids: CASSTAHSNQPQHF. Here the CDR3 DNA reads TGTGCCAGCAGTACAGCCCATAGCAATCAGCCCCAGCATTTT.

The chain recombines TRBV6-5 with TRBJ1-3, with D possibly matching TRBD1 (6 bases). The germline gives CDR1 MNHEY, CDR2 SVGAGI. This CDR3 is built from 14 residues. With 5 bases removed from V and 4 bases from J, the gap between germline ends came to 12 bases. CDR3 in amino acids: CASSPDRRGNTIYF. The CDR3 DNA sequence: TGTGCCAGCAGTCCGGACAGACGGGGAAACACCATATATTTT.

V gene TRBV12-3 or TRBV12-4 combines with J gene TRBJ1-1; TRBD1 agrees at 8 bases. V lost 5 bases and J lost 6; bases outside the gene matches: 2. The CDR3 sequence is 12 residues long. CDR3 sequence: CASSGTGPEAFF. The CDR3 DNA reads as TGTGCCAGCAGTGGGACAGGTCCTGAAGCTTTCTTT.

The chain recombines TRBV19 with TRBJ1-1; tentative D call: TRBD1 (5 bases). The V end lost 2 bases, the J end lost 4 bases, and 8 bases lay between the germline ends. This CDR3 has 13 amino acids. CDR1 and CDR2 (germline): LNHDA, SQIVND (reference sequence). The CDR3 region is CASSITGGTEAFF. CDR3 sequence (DNA): TGTGCCAGTAGTATAACGGGGGGCACTGAAGCTTTCTTT.

This chain connects TRBV6-6 to TRBJ1-5; 7 positions match TRBD1. CDR1 and CDR2 from the germline V gene are MNHNY and SVGAGI (reference sequence). Trimming removed 5 bases from V and 0 bases from J; junction bases left unmatched: 4. The CDR3 covers 15 residues. The chain's CDR3 is CASSLQGNSNQPQHF. DNA for the CDR3: TGTGCCAGCAGTCTACAGGGGAATAGCAATCAGCCCCAGCATTTT.

The rearrangement uses TRBV7-9 and TRBJ2-3; the D is unclear. V lost 1 base, J lost 1 base, and 6 bases lay in between. The CDR3 runs 14 residues. Germline V CDR1 and CDR2: SEHNR, FQNEAQ (reference sequence). The CDR3 is CASSLVSGTDTQYF. The CDR3 nucleotides read TGTGCCAGCAGCTTAGTTTCTGGCACAGATACGCAGTATTTT.

The sample holds one count of this clone. Other DNA sequences within the sample encode an identical CDR3. The chain links TRBV20-1 to TRBJ2-1; D is undetermined. The CDR3 covers 10 residues. Germline V gene data show CDR1 as DFQATT and CDR2 as SNEGSKA (reference sequence). The CDR3 region has the DNA TGCAGCGCACCTAGGAATGAGCAGTTCTTC. Its protein is CSAPRNEQFF.

V and J are TRBV7-9 and TRBJ2-5; D is perhaps TRBD2 (5 bases). Germline loops: CDR1 SEHNR, CDR2 FQNEAQ (reference sequence). This CDR3 comprises 14 residues. V lost 3 bases and J 1 base, leaving 9 bases between the germline ends. As DNA, the CDR3 is TGTGCCAGCAGCTTCTCGGACTCCCAAGAGACCCAGTACTTC. Its translation: CASSFSDSQETQYF. Looking up the rest from reference TRBV7-9 and TRBJ2-5 gives the full variable domain: DTGVSQNPRHKITKRGQNVTFRCDPISEHNRLYWYRQTLGQGPEFLTYFQNEAQLEKSRLLSDRFSAERPKGSFSTLEIQRTEQGDSAMYLCASSFSDSQETQYFGPGTRLLVL.

V gene TRBV5-1 combines with J gene TRBJ2-7; 8 bases map to TRBD1. There are 14 residues in the CDR3. Germline-derived CDR1 and CDR2 are SGHRS and YFSETQ. Germline trimming cut 4 bases from V and 5 bases from J; bases unmatched to any gene: 8. The CDR3 is CASSPRDRGDEQYF. CDR3 DNA: TGCGCCAGCAGCCCGCGCGACAGGGGCGACGAGCAGTACTTC.

This clone has only a few counts. V is TRBV4-1 and J is TRBJ2-5; TRBD1 is a possible D gene (6 bases). There are 16 residues in the CDR3. The V end lost 1 base, the J end lost 5 bases, and 17 bases lay between the germline ends. Germline V gene data show CDR1 as MGHRA and CDR2 as YSYEKL. CDR3 residues: CASSQGGQGSRETQYF. The CDR3 DNA sequence: TGCGCCAGCAGCCAAGGGGGCCAGGGGTCAAGGGAGACCCAGTACTTC.

The chain has TRBV28 and TRBJ2-1, with 13 bases aligning to TRBD2. The CDR3 contains 15 residues. J lost 5 bases, V lost 6 bases, and 4 bases had no gene match. The germline gives CDR1 MDHEN, CDR2 SYDVKM. Here the CDR3 DNA reads TGTGCCAGCAGCGCACTAGCGGGAGGGAACAATGAGCAGTTCTTC. This encodes CASSALAGGNNEQFF.

This chain joins TRBV7-9 and TRBJ1-1; D is undetermined. CDR1 is SEHNR, CDR2 FQNEAQ, per germline (reference sequence). V was clipped by 6 bases and J by 6 bases, with 11 bases between them. The CDR3 loop spans 12 amino acids. The CDR3 reads CASSEQSSEAFF. DNA for the CDR3: TGTGCCAGCAGTGAACAGAGTTCTGAAGCTTTCTTT. Drawing the rest from reference TRBV7-9 and TRBJ1-1, the complete variable domain is DTGVSQNPRHKITKRGQNVTFRCDPISEHNRLYWYRQTLGQGPEFLTYFQNEAQLEKSRLLSDRFSAERPKGSFSTLEIQRTEQGDSAMYLCASSEQSSEAFFGQGTRLTVV.

This clone was seen more than once but under ten times. This chain connects TRBV5-1 to TRBJ1-1, with a weak D call TRBD1 (6 bases). The germline CDR1 and CDR2 sequences are SGHRS and YFSETQ. Trimming left V 4 bases short and J 1 base short, with 8 bases between. The CDR3 contains 13 residues. CDR3 loop: CASSMGQNTEAFF. The CDR3 DNA reads as TGCGCCAGCAGCATGGGACAGAACACTGAAGCTTTCTTT.

V usage is TRBV5-5 and J usage is TRBJ2-4; 8 nucleotides agree with TRBD1. Germline V gene sequence: CDR1 SGHKS, CDR2 YYEKEE (reference sequence). J was trimmed by 5 bases and V by 1 base; bases with no gene match: 5. The CDR3 has 15 residues. The CDR3, as DNA: TGTGCCAGCAGCTTGACCCGGACAGGGCAAAACATTCAGTACTTC. Translation: CASSLTRTGQNIQYF.

This sequence joins TRBV24-1 and TRBJ2-3; TRBD2 agrees at 10 bases. In germline, CDR1 is KGHDR, CDR2 SFDVKD. V gave up 6 bases and J gave up 3 bases; unmatched junction bases: 2. CDR3 length: 14 residues. The CDR3 DNA follows: TGTGCCACCAGTCCGGGACTAGCGACAGATACGCAGTATTTT. Translation: CATSPGLATDTQYF.

This clone is a singleton in its sample. The chain employs TRBV30 and TRBJ2-5, with D tentatively TRBD1 (6 bases). V was pared by 3 bases and J by 2 bases, with 22 bases between. The CDR3 has 17 amino acids. The germline V gene encodes CDR1 GTSNPN and CDR2 SVGIG (reference sequence). In DNA form, the CDR3 reads TGTGCCTGGAGCCCCTTACAGGGCCGCAAGGGACAAGAGACCCAGTACTTC. Translating it yields CAWSPLQGRKGQETQYF.

This clone has only a few counts. J is TRBJ1-2 and V is TRBV28, with D unresolved. Germline CDR1 reads MDHEN; CDR2 reads SYDVKM. CDR3 length equals 19 residues. Trimming cost V 8 bases and J 4 bases, with 32 bases left between them. The chain's CDR3 is CASLITMGASSAVSYGYTF. The CDR3 DNA follows: TGTGCCAGCCTGATCACCATGGGAGCTTCAAGTGCAGTTTCCTATGGCTACACCTTC.

The chain has TRBV29-1 and TRBJ2-7; D is perhaps TRBD2 (5 bases). Germline values: CDR1 SQVTM, CDR2 ANQGSEA. With 4 bases removed from V and 7 bases from J, the gap between germline ends came to 17 bases. The length of the CDR3 is 13 residues. The CDR3 spells CSVAAGSYGEQYF. The CDR3 nucleotides read TGCAGCGTTGCTGCGGGCTCTTACGGGGAGCAGTACTTC.

With regard to this clone: The same CDR3 also results from other DNA sequences found in this sample. DNA for the CDR3: TGCGCCAGCAGCTCGGGACAGCTTAATGAAAAACTGTTTTTT. This gives the protein CASSSGQLNEKLFF. The chain couples TRBV5-1 to TRBJ1-4; 7 nucleotides align to TRBD1. V was clipped by 3 bases and J by 4 bases; unmatched bases: 3. Germline CDR1 and CDR2: SGHRS and YFSETQ. The CDR3 runs to 14 residues.

This clone has just a few counts. This rearrangement joins TRBV19 to TRBJ1-1; 7 positions match TRBD1. After removal of 5 bases from V and 1 base from J, the junction contained 4 bases not matched to a gene. Germline CDR1 reads LNHDA; CDR2 reads SQIVND (reference sequence). This CDR3 is 14 amino acids long. CDR3 sequence (DNA): TGTGCCAGTAGTTTGGGACAGCCGAACACTGAAGCTTTCTTT. As protein: CASSLGQPNTEAFF.

This chain connects TRBV2 to TRBJ1-4; D possibly corresponds to TRBD1 (6 bases). Trimming left V 5 bases short and J 4 bases short, with 14 bases between. CDR1 is SNHLY, CDR2 FYNNEI, per germline. The CDR3 is 15 amino acids. The CDR3 spells CASSSPDRNNEKLFF. CDR3 DNA sequence: TGTGCCAGCAGTTCCCCAGACAGGAATAATGAAAAACTGTTTTTT. Based on the CDR3 plus reference TRBV2 and TRBJ1-4, the full variable domain is EPEVTQTPSHQVTQMGQEVILRCVPISNHLYFYWYRQILGQKVEFLVSFYNNEISEKSEIFDDQFSVERPDGSNFTLKIRSTKLEDSAMYFCASSSPDRNNEKLFFGSGTQLSVL.

This sequence joins TRBV3-1 (or the pseudogene TRBV3-2) and TRBJ1-1; unclear D gene. CDR3 size: 12 residues. CDR1 and CDR2 (germline): LGHDT, YNNKEL (reference sequence). V was cut by 3 bases and J by 7 bases, with 9 bases left in between. The CDR3 spells CASSHQNREAFF. The CDR3 bases are TGTGCCAGCAGCCACCAGAACCGTGAAGCTTTCTTT.